The source of this T cell receptor (beta chain) is a study of T cells in Graves' hyperthyroidism and ophthalmopathy. Amplification of TCR beta CDR3 regions was performed using RNA transcripts as template. The HTBI primer set drove a first-round RT-PCR of the TCR CDR3. Via MiXCR, TCRdb re-called the multiplex PCR reads, giving one row per CDR3 protein. The sample holds 600,000 to 700,000 distinct CDR3 sequences, roughly 14% seen once. Each ophthalmopathy patient scored at least 3 on the Clinical Activity Score and at least 4 on NOSPECS grade, with duration under 3 months. The V gene's germline CDR1 is SGHRS and CDR2 YFSETQ. This CDR3 is 15 amino acids long. V was clipped by 0 bases and J by 3 bases; unmatched bases: 2. This clonotype occurred a few times. The antigen is not known. Study-wide results and limits: Prediction of ophthalmopathy progression came a median approximately 6 months pre-onset.

Sequenced sample: blood. This receptor was obtained from a middle-aged woman with Graves' ophthalmopathy. The chain recombines TRBV5-1 with TRBJ2-2; 7 bases agree with TRBD2. CDR3 coding DNA: TGCGCCAGCAGCTTGGGGGACTACTACACCGGGGAGCTGTTTTTT. Amino acid sequence: CASSLGDYYTGELFF.